The 20 T cell receptor beta chains listed next were all sequenced from one sample in a study of cytomegalovirus exposure and HLA in healthy donors. PCR amplification relied on 60 Vbeta primers (plus 13 Jbeta primers). Profiled with immunoSEQ multiplex PCR; TCRdb holds only in-frame clones, not every one. This table holds about 190,000 clones, approximately 80% found once. The sequenced material came from PBMCs. These receptors were taken from a man aged 35 to 55 in good health and CMV-seropositive.

This chain joins TRBV10-3 and TRBJ2-2; perhaps TRBD2 as D (6 bases). Trimming removed 10 bases at V and 5 bases at J, with 17 bases between. This CDR3 comprises 14 residues. CDR1 and CDR2 from the germline V gene are ENHRY and SYGVKD. CDR3 amino acids: CATQNLGGTGELFF. CDR3 nucleotides: TGTGCCACCCAAAACCTGGGAGGAACCGGGGAGCTGTTTTTT.

V usage is TRBV6-5 and J usage is TRBJ2-5; 12 nucleotides line up with TRBD1. The J call may be faulty, since TRBJ2-7 better matches the DNA end. Germline V gives CDR1 MNHEY, CDR2 SVGAGI. The CDR3 loop spans 15 amino acids. CDR3 sequence (DNA): TGTGCCAGCAGCCCCGGGACAGGGGGCGTCTCCGAGCAGTACTTC. Residues: CASSPGTGGVSEQYF.

The chain employs TRBV5-1 and TRBJ2-7; 9 bases fit TRBD1. Germline V lookup: CDR1 SGHRS, CDR2 YFSETQ. The trim removed 4 bases at V and 5 bases at J, leaving 4 bases unmatched. The CDR3 runs to 13 residues. The CDR3 nucleotides read TGCGCCAGCAGCGGACAGGGGATCAACGAGCAGTACTTC. This codes for CASSGQGINEQYF.

The genes are TRBV6-5 and TRBJ1-3; 9 bases map to TRBD1. Per germline, CDR1 MNHEY and CDR2 SVGAGI. V was pared by 5 bases and J by 3 bases, with 2 bases of the junction left unmatched. The CDR3 runs 14 residues. The CDR3 DNA reads TGTGCCAGCAGTAACAGGGGGCTTGGAAACACCATATATTTT. Translated, it gives CASSNRGLGNTIYF.

V and J are TRBV21-1 and TRBJ2-2; the table's D call, TRBD1, has no DNA check behind it. TRBV21-1 is a known pseudogene. This CDR3 region has 14 residues. The CDR3 protein is CASSARIRPGELFF. The CDR3 bases are TGTGCCAGCAGCGCCAGGATCCGCCCCGGGGAGCTGTTTTTT.

This sequence joins TRBV4-1 and TRBJ1-1; D ambiguous. The CDR3 runs 16 residues. Germline V gene data show CDR1 as MGHRA and CDR2 as YSYEKL. V lost 1 base and J lost 6, with 18 bases in between. The CDR3 DNA is TGCGCCAGCAGCCAAGGACTGTCCCGGAGGTACGCTGAAGCTTTCTTT. Translating it yields CASSQGLSRRYAEAFF.

This chain joins TRBV7-9 and TRBJ1-1; TRBD1 agrees at 10 bases. V lost 6 bases, J lost 4 bases, and 2 bases stayed unmatched. The germline gives CDR1 SEHNR, CDR2 FQNEAQ (reference sequence). This CDR3 contains 13 residues. CDR3 protein: CASRDRGTTEAFF. CDR3 nucleotides: TGTGCCAGCAGGGACAGGGGGACCACTGAAGCTTTCTTT.

This clone appeared once. The gene calls are TRBV6-1 and TRBJ2-7; TRBD1 matches 8 bases. Trimming at V came to 7 bases and at J to 3 bases, leaving 8 bases not matched to a gene. Germline V gene lookup returns CDR1 MNHNS and CDR2 SASEGT. CDR3 length: 14 residues. CDR3 sequence (DNA): TGTGCCAGCACCGATGGGACAGGATACTACGAGCAGTACTTC. Encoded protein: CASTDGTGYYEQYF.

The chain combines TRBV2 with TRBJ1-1; 7 bases map to TRBD1. The CDR3 runs to 18 residues. The germline V gene encodes CDR1 SNHLY and CDR2 FYNNEI. V gave up 4 bases and J gave up 0 bases; unmatched junction bases: 14. CDR3 DNA sequence: TGTGCCAGCAGTGTAGGGGACAGTTCGGGATTTATGAACACTGAAGCTTTCTTT. This sequence encodes CASSVGDSSGFMNTEAFF.

This clone has just one count. The chain is built from TRBV4-1 and TRBJ2-7; TRBD1 agrees at 8 bases. The germline gives CDR1 MGHRA, CDR2 YSYEKL. The V segment lost 1 base and the J segment 3 bases; nucleotides outside the gene matches: 5. The length of the CDR3 is 15 residues. This CDR3 reads CASSQGAGGFYEQYF. Here the CDR3 DNA reads TGCGCCAGCAGCCAAGGAGCAGGGGGCTTCTACGAGCAGTACTTC.

The rearrangement links TRBV28 to TRBJ2-1, with TRBD1 matching 10 bases. There are 15 residues in the CDR3. The germline V gene has CDR1 MDHEN and CDR2 SYDVKM. Trimming cost V 8 bases and J 2 bases; bases outside gene matches: 6. The CDR3 nucleotides are TGTGCCAGCCGGGACGGGACAGGGGCCTACAATGAGCAGTTCTTC. It translates to CASRDGTGAYNEQFF.

This chain joins TRBV4-2 and TRBJ2-3, with TRBD2 matching 8 bases. With 0 bases clipped from V and 4 bases from J, the junction kept 9 bases outside the gene matches. The V gene's germline CDR1 is LGHNA and CDR2 YNFKEQ. This CDR3 has 17 amino acids. The CDR3 region is CASSQESSSGSSDTQYF. The CDR3 bases are TGTGCCAGCAGCCAAGAGAGTTCCAGCGGGAGTTCAGATACGCAGTATTTT.

This chain joins TRBV4-3 and TRBJ2-3, with 10 bases identical to TRBD1. Germline V gives CDR1 LGHNA, CDR2 YSLEER. Germline trimming cut 2 bases from V and 6 bases from J; bases unmatched to any gene: 8. The CDR3 is 16 amino acids. The CDR3 is CASSQSPGTGDDTQYF. CDR3 nucleotides: TGCGCCAGCAGCCAATCGCCCGGGACAGGGGATGATACGCAGTATTTT.

This chain links TRBV7-3 with TRBJ2-3; 11 bases map to TRBD1. CDR1 is SGHTA, CDR2 FQGTGA, per germline. Germline trimming cut 5 bases from V and 6 bases from J; bases unmatched to any gene: 7. The CDR3 consists of 15 residues. The DNA of the CDR3 is TGTGCCAGCAGCCGGACGGGACAGGGGGGGGATACGCAGTATTTT. It codes for CASSRTGQGGDTQYF.

The V and J genes are TRBV5-4 and TRBJ2-2; D might be TRBD1 (5 bases). The germline gives CDR1 SGHNT, CDR2 YYREEE (reference sequence). V shed 2 bases and J shed 7 bases, with 15 bases lying between them. This CDR3 spans 15 amino acids. Written as DNA, the CDR3 is TGTGCCAGCAGCTTACGTCAGGGATTGCACGGGGAGCTGTTTTTT. It specifies CASSLRQGLHGELFF.

The V and J genes are TRBV7-2 and TRBJ2-5; 7 bases map to TRBD2. Trimming at V came to 5 bases and at J to 2 bases, leaving 11 bases not matched to a gene. The germline V gene has CDR1 SGHTA and CDR2 FQGNSA. The CDR3 covers 16 residues. This chain's CDR3 is CASSPVGGGQQETQYF. In DNA form, the CDR3 reads TGTGCCAGCAGCCCCGTCGGGGGAGGGCAGCAAGAGACCCAGTACTTC.

V gene TRBV4-2 combines with J gene TRBJ1-5; a weak D match, TRBD1 (6 bases). The CDR3 consists of 15 residues. V was pared by 5 bases and J by 1 base, with 12 bases between. Per germline, CDR1 LGHNA and CDR2 YNFKEQ. CDR3 coding DNA: TGTGCCAGCAGCTCTACCCAGGGGAGCAATCAGCCCCAGCATTTT. This translates into CASSSTQGSNQPQHF.

V and J are TRBV7-3 and TRBJ2-5, with 8 bases that match TRBD2. This CDR3 has 15 amino acids. The trim removed 5 bases at V and 5 bases at J, leaving 10 bases unmatched. Germline V gives CDR1 SGHTA, CDR2 FQGTGA. The CDR3 reads CASSVVAGPLETQYF. The CDR3 DNA is TGTGCCAGCAGCGTGGTAGCGGGACCTTTGGAGACCCAGTACTTC.

J is TRBJ1-3 and V is TRBV2; 7 nucleotides match TRBD1. The CDR3 covers 16 residues. The V and J ends lost 7 bases and 1 base, in that order; junction bases with no gene match: 10. Germline CDR1 SNHLY, CDR2 FYNNEI. The CDR3 protein is CASIREQGISGNTIYF. CDR3 nucleotide sequence: TGTGCCAGCATTCGTGAACAGGGGATTTCTGGAAACACCATATATTTT.

V is TRBV7-6 and J is TRBJ2-1, with D unclear. Trimming took off 2 bases at V and 6 bases at J, with 8 bases between the two ends. This CDR3 region has 13 residues. The germline V gene has CDR1 SGHVS and CDR2 FNYEAQ. The CDR3 DNA follows: TGTGCCAGCAGCTTATCCTCTCCCAATGAGCAGTTCTTC. This codes for CASSLSSPNEQFF.